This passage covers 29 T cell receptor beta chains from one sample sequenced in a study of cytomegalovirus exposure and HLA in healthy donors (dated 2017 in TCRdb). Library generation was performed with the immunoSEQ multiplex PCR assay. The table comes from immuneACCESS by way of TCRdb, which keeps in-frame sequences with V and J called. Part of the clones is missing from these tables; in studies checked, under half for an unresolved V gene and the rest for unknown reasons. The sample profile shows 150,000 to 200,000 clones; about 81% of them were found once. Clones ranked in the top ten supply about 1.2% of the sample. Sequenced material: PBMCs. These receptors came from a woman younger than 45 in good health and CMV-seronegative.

CDR3 sequence: CASSQGTVSTDTQYF. DNA for the CDR3: TGTGCCAGCAGTCAGGGGACAGTTAGCACAGATACGCAGTATTTT. The chain employs TRBV6-5 and TRBJ2-3, with 7 bases lining up with TRBD1. The CDR3 is made up of 15 amino acids. Germline CDR1 and CDR2: MNHEY and SVGAGI. The V and J ends lost 5 bases and 0 bases, in that order; junction bases with no gene match: 5.

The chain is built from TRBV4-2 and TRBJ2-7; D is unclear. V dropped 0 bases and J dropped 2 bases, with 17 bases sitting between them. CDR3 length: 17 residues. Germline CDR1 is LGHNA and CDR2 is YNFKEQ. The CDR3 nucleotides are TGTGCCAGCAGCCAAGATTTGGGCTCGTCTCAGACCTACGAGCAGTACTTC. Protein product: CASSQDLGSSQTYEQYF.

In nucleotides, the CDR3 is TGTGCCAGCAGCTTATTTCACGCGGGGAGCACAGATACGCAGTATTTT. It specifies CASSLFHAGSTDTQYF. The chain joins TRBV7-2 to TRBJ2-3, with D maybe TRBD2 (6 bases). V was shortened by 2 bases and J by 0 bases, with 12 bases between the two germline ends. The CDR3 is made up of 16 amino acids. CDR1 is SGHTA, CDR2 FQGNSA, per germline.

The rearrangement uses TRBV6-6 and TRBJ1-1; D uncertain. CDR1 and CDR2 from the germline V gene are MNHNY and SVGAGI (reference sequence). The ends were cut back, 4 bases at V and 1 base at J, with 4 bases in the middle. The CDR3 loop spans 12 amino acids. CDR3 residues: CASSFRNTEAFF. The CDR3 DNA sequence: TGTGCCAGCAGTTTCAGGAACACTGAAGCTTTCTTT.

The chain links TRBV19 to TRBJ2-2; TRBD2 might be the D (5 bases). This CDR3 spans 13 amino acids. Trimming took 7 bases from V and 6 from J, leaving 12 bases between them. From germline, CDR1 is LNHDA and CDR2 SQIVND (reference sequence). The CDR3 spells CASIIGESGELFF. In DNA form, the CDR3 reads TGTGCCAGTATCATCGGGGAGTCCGGGGAGCTGTTTTTT.

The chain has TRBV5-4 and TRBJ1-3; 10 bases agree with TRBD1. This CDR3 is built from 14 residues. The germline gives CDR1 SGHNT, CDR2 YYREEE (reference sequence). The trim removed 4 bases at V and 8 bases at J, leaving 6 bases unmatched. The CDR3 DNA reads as TGTGCCAGCAGCCCAAGGACAGGGGGGGACACCATATATTTT. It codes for CASSPRTGGDTIYF.

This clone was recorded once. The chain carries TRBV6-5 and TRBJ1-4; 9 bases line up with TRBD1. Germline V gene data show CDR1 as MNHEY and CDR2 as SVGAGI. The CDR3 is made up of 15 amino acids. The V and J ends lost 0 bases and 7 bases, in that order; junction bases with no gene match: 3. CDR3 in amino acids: CASSYSDRGAEKLFF. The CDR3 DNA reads TGTGCCAGCAGTTACTCAGACAGGGGGGCTGAAAAACTGTTTTTT.

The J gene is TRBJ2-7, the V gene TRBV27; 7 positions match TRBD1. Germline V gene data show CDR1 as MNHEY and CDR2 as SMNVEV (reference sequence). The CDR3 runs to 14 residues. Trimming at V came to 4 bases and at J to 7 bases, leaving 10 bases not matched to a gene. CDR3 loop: CASSSIANRGEQYF. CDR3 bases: TGTGCCAGCAGTTCGATTGCCAACAGGGGTGAGCAGTACTTC.

CDR3 region: CATSRGGGDGYTF. The DNA for the CDR3 is TGTGCCACCAGCAGAGGAGGGGGCGACGGCTACACCTTC. The chain uses TRBV15 and TRBJ1-2; 7 nucleotides align to TRBD1. Trimming cost V 1 base and J 8 bases; bases outside gene matches: 4. The germline CDR1 and CDR2 sequences are LNHNV and YYDKDF (reference sequence). The CDR3 runs to 13 residues. The whole variable domain, remainder taken from reference TRBV15 and TRBJ1-2, is DAMVIQNPRYQVTQFGKPVTLSCSQTLNHNVMYWYQQKSSQAPKLLFHYYDKDFNNEADTPDNFQSRRPNTSFCFLDIRSPGLGDTAMYLCATSRGGGDGYTFGSGTRLTVV.

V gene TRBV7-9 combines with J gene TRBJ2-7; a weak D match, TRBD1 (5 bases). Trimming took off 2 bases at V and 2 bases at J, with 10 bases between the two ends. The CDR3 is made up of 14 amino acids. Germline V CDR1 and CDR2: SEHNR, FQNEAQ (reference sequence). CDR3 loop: CASSLTDRAYEQYF. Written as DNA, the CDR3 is TGTGCCAGCAGCTTAACCGACAGAGCCTACGAGCAGTACTTC.

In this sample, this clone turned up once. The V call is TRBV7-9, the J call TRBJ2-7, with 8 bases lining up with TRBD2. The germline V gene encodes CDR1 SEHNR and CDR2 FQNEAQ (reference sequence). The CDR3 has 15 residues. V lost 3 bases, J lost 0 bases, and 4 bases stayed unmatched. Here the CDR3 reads CASSFSGISSYEQYF. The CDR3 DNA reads TGTGCCAGCAGCTTTAGCGGGATCAGCTCCTACGAGCAGTACTTC.

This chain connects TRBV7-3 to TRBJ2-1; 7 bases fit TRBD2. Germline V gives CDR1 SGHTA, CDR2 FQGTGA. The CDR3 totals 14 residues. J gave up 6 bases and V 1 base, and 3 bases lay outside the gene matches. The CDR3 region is CASSLKRGPNEQFF. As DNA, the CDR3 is TGTGCCAGCAGCTTAAAGCGGGGTCCCAATGAGCAGTTCTTC.

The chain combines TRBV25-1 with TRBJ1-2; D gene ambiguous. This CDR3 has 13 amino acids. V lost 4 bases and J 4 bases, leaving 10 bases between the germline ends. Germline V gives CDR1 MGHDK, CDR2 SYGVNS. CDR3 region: CASSGDNRYGYTF. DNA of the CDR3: TGTGCCAGCAGTGGAGACAACCGCTATGGCTACACCTTC.

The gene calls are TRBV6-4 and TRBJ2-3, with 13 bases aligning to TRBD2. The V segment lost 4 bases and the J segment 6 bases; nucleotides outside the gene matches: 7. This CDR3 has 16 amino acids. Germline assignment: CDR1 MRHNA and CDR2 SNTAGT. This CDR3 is CASSGQGTSGEDTQYF. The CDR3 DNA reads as TGTGCCAGCAGTGGGCAAGGGACTAGCGGGGAGGATACGCAGTATTTT.

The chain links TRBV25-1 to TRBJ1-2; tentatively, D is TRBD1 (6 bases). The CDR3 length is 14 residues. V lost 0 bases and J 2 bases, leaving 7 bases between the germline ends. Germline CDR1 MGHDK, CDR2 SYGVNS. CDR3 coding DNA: TGTGCCAGCAGTGAATACGACAGGAACTATGGCTACACCTTC. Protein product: CASSEYDRNYGYTF.

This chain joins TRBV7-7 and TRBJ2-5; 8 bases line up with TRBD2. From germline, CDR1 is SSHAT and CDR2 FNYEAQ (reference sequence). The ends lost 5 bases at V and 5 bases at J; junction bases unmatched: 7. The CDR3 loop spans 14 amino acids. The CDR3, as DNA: TGTGCCAGCAGCCCGGGGGGGGTTGAGGAGACCCAGTACTTC. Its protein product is CASSPGGVEETQYF.

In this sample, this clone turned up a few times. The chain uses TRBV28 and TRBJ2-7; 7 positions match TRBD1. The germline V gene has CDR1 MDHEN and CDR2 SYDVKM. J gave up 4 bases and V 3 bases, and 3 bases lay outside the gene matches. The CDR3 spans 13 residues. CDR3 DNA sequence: TGTGCCAGCAGTTTTCCGACAGGGTACGAGCAGTACTTC. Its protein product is CASSFPTGYEQYF.

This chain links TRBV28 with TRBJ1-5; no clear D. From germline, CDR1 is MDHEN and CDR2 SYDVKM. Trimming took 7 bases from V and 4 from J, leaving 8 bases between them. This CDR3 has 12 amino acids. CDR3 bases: TGTGCCAGCAATCCCCCGAATCAGCCCCAGCATTTT. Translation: CASNPPNQPQHF.

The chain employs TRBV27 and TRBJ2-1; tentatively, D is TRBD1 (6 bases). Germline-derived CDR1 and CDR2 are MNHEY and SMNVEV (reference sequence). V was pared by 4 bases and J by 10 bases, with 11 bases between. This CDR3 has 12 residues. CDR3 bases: TGTGCCAGCAGTTCCACAGGGCCGGAGCAGTTCTTC. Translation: CASSSTGPEQFF.

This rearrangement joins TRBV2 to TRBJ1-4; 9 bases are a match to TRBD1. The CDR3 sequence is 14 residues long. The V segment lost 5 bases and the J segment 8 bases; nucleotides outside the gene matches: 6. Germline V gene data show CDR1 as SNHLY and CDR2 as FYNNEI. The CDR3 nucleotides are TGTGCCAGCAGTAGACAGGGGGAGAGGGAAAAACTGTTTTTT. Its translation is CASSRQGEREKLFF.

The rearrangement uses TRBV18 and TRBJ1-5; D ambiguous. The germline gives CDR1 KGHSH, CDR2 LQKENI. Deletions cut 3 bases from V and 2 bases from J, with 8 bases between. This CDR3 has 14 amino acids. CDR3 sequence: CASSPVLGNQPQHF. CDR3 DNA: TGTGCCAGCTCACCTGTCCTAGGCAATCAGCCCCAGCATTTT.

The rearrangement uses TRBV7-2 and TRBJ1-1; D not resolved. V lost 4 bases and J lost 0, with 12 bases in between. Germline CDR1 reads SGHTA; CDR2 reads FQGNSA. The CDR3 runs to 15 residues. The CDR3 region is CASSSRMAMNTEAFF. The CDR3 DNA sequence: TGTGCCAGCAGCTCTAGGATGGCTATGAACACTGAAGCTTTCTTT.

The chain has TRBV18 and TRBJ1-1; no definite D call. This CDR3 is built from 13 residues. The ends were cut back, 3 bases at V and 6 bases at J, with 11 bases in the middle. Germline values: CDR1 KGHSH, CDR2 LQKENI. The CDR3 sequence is CASSPSLGSEAFF. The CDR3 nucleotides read TGTGCCAGCTCACCTTCACTAGGGTCTGAAGCTTTCTTT.

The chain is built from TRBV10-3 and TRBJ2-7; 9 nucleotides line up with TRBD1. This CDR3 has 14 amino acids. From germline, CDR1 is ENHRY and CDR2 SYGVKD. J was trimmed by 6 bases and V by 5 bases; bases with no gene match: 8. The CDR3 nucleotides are TGTGCCATCAGTCCACAGGGGGCGCAGTCCGAGCAGTACTTC. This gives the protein CAISPQGAQSEQYF.

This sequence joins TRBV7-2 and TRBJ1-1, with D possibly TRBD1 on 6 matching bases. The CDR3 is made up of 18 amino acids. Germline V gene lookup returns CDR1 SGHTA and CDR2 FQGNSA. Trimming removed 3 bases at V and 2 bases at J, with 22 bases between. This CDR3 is CASSFTLKQGLPNTEAFF. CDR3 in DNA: TGTGCCAGCAGCTTCACCCTCAAACAGGGACTACCAAACACTGAAGCTTTCTTT.

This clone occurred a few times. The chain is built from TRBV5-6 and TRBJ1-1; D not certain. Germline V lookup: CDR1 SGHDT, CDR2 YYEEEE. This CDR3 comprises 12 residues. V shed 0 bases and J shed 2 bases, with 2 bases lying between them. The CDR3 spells CASSLANTEAFF. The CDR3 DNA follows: TGTGCCAGCAGCTTGGCTAACACTGAAGCTTTCTTT.

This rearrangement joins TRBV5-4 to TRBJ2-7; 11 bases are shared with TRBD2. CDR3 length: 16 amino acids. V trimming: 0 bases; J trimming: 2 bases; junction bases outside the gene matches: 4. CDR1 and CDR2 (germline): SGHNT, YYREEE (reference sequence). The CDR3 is CASSLVLAGGAYEQYF. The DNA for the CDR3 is TGTGCCAGCAGCTTGGTCTTAGCGGGAGGGGCCTACGAGCAGTACTTC.

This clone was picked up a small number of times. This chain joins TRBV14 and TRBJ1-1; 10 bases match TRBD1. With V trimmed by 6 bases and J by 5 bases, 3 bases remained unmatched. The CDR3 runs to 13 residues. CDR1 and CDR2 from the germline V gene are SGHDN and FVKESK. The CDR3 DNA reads TGTGCCAGCAGACTGGGACAGGGGACTGAAGCTTTCTTT. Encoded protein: CASRLGQGTEAFF.

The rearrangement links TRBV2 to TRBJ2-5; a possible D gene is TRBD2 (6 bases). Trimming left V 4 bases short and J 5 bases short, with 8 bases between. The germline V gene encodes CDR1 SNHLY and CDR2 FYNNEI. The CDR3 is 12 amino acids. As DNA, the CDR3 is TGTGCCAGCAGTGGGGGGAGGGAGACCCAGTACTTC. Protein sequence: CASSGGRETQYF.